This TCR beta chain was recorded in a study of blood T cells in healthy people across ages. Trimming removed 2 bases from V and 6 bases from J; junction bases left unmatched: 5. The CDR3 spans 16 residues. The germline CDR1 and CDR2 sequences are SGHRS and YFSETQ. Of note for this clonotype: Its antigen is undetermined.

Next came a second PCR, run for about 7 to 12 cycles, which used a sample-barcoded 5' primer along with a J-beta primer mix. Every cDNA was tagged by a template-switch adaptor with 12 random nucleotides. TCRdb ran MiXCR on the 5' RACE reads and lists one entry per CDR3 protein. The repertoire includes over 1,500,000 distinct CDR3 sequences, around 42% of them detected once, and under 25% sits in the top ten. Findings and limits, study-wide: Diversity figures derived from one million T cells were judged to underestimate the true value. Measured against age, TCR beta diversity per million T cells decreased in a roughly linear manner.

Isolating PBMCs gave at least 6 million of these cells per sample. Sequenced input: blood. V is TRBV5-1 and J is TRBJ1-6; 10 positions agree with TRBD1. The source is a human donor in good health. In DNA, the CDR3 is TGCGCCAGCAGCTTCGGGACAGGGGATTTTAATTCACCCCTCCACTTT. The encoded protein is CASSFGTGDFNSPLHF.